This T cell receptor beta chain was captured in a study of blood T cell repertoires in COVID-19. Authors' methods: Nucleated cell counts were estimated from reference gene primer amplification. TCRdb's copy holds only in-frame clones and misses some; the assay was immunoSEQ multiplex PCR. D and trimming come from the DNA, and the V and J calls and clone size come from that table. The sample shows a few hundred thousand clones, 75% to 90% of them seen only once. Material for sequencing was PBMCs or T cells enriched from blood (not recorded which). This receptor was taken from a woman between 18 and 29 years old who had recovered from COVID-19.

The CDR3 DNA sequence: TGTGCCAGCTCACCTCCGGGACAGGCCCCGCGTTCCTATGGCTACACCTTC. The encoded protein is CASSPPGQAPRSYGYTF. The rearrangement links TRBV18 to TRBJ1-2; the match to TRBD1 covers 8 bases. CDR1 is KGHSH, CDR2 LQKENI, per germline. The length of the CDR3 is 17 residues. The V and J ends lost 3 bases and 4 bases, in that order; junction bases with no gene match: 13.